The present T cell receptor (beta chain) was sequenced within a study of T-cell memory formation after mild COVID-19. MiXCR was run by TCRdb on the 5' RACE reads, yielding one entry per CDR3 protein. Here the sample spans 560,000 or so distinct CDR3 sequences, roughly 17% being singletons. The CDR3 is 14 amino acids. Unmatched junction bases numbered 5, after V lost 4 bases and J lost 3 bases. The germline gives CDR1 SGHTA, CDR2 FQGTGA. This clonotype was seen ten or more times. Specimen: PBMCs or a T cell subset sorted from them (not recorded which). The chain links TRBV7-3 to TRBJ1-1; 7 bases line up with TRBD1. The sequence came from an adult woman who had mild COVID-19 (a few samples of this study predate the infection). Cell type and time point are not known. CDR3 coding DNA: TGTGCCAGCAGCTCCAGGGGGGCCGACACTGAAGCTTTCTTT. This translates into CASSSRGADTEAFF.